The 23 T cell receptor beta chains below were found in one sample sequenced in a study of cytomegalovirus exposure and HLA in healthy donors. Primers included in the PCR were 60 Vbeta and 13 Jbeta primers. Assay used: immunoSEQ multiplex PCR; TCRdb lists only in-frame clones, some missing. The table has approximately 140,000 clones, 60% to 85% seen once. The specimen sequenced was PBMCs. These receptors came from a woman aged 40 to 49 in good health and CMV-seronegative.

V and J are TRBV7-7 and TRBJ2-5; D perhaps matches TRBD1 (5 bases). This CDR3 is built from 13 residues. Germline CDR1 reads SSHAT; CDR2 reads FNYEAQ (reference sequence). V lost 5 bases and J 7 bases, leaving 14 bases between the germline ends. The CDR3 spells CASSLGPARTQYF. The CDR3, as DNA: TGTGCCAGCAGCCTGGGGCCAGCTCGGACCCAGTACTTC.

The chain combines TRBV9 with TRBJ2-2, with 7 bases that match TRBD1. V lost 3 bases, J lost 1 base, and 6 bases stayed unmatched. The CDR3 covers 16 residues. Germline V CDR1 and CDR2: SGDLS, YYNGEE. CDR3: CASSAPSGGNTGELFF. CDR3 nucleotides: TGTGCCAGCAGCGCCCCATCAGGGGGGAACACCGGGGAGCTGTTTTTT. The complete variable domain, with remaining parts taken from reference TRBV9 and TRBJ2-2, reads DSGVTQTPKHLITATGQRVTLRCSPRSGDLSVYWYQQSLDQGLQFLIQYYNGEERAKGNILERFSAQQFPDLHSELNLSSLELGDSALYFCASSAPSGGNTGELFFGEGSRLTVL.

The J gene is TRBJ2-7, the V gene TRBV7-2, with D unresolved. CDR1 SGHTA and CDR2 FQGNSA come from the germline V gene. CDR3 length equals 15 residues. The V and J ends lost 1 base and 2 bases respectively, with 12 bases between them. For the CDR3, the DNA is TGTGCCAGCAGCTTAGTTTTAGACTTTGCCTACGAGCAGTACTTC. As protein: CASSLVLDFAYEQYF.

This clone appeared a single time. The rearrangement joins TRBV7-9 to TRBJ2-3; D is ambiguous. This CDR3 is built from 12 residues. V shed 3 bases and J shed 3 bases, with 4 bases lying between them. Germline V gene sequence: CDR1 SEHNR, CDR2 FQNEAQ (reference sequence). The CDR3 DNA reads TGTGCCAGCAGCTTCCAGACAGATACGCAGTATTTT. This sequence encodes CASSFQTDTQYF.

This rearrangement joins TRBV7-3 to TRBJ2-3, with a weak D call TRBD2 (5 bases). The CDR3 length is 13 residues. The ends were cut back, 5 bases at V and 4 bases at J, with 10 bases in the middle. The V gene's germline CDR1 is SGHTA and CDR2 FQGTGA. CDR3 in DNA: TGTGCCAGCAGCCAAGGAGGCCCAGATACGCAGTATTTT. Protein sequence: CASSQGGPDTQYF.

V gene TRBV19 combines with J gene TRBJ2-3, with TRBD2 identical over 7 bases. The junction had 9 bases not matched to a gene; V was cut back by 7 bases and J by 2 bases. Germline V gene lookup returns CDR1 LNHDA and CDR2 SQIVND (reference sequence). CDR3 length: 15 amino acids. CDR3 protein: CASTSGAVLTDTQYF. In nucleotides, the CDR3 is TGTGCCAGTACCAGCGGGGCGGTCCTCACAGATACGCAGTATTTT. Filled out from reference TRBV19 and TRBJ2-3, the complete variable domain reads DGGITQSPKYLFRKEGQNVTLSCEQNLNHDAMYWYRQDPGQGLRLIYYSQIVNDFQKGDIAEGYSVSREKKESFPLTVTSAQKNPTAFYLCASTSGAVLTDTQYFGPGTRLTVL.

The CDR3 sequence: CASSQTGLFYNEQFF. CDR3 bases: TGCGCCAGCAGCCAAACGGGACTCTTCTACAATGAGCAGTTCTTC. This sequence joins TRBV5-1 and TRBJ2-1, with a tentative D call TRBD2 (6 bases). Germline V gene sequence: CDR1 SGHRS, CDR2 YFSETQ. Trimming took off 4 bases at V and 3 bases at J, with 14 bases between the two ends. The CDR3 runs to 15 residues. Together with reference TRBV5-1 and TRBJ2-1, the CDR3 gives the full variable domain: KAGVTQTPRYLIKTRGQQVTLSCSPISGHRSVSWYQQTPGQGLQFLFEYFSETQRNKGNFPGRFSGRQFSNSRSEMNVSTLELGDSALYLCASSQTGLFYNEQFFGPGTRLTVL.

The CDR3 loop is CASRMTSGSLSNTGELFF. The DNA of the CDR3 is TGTGCCAGCAGGATGACTAGCGGGAGTTTGTCGAACACCGGGGAGCTGTTTTTT. V usage is TRBV2 and J usage is TRBJ2-2, with 12 nucleotides matching TRBD2. Germline CDR1 is SNHLY and CDR2 is FYNNEI. CDR3 length equals 18 residues. V gave up 6 bases and J gave up 0 bases; unmatched junction bases: 8.

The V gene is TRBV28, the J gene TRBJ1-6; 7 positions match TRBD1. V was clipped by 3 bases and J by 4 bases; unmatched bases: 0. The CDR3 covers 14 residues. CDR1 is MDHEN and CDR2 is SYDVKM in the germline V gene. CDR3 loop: CASSLGQYNSPLHF. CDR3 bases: TGTGCCAGCAGTTTGGGACAGTATAATTCACCCCTCCACTTT.

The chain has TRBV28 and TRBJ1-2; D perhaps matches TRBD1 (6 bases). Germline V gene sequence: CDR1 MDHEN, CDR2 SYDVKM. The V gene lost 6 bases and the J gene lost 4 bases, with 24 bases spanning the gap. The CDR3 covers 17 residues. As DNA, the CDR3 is TGTGCCAGCAGCCCCACCGTGGTCAGGGGACGGGGCTATGGCTACACCTTC. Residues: CASSPTVVRGRGYGYTF.

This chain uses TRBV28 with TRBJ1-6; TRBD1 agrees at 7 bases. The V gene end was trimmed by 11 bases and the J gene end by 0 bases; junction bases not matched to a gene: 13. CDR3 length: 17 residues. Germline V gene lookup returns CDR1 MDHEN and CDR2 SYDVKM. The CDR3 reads CASYRGDHSSYNSPLHF. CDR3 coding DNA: TGTGCCTCCTACAGGGGCGACCACAGCTCCTATAATTCACCCCTCCACTTT.

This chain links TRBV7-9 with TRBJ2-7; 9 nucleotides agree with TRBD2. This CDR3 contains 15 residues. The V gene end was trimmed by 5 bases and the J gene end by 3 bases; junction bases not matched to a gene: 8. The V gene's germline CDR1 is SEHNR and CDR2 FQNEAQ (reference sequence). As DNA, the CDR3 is TGTGCCAGCAGCCCCTCAGCGGGAGGAGTCTACGAGCAGTACTTC. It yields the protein CASSPSAGGVYEQYF. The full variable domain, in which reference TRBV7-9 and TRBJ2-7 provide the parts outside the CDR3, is DTGVSQNPRHKITKRGQNVTFRCDPISEHNRLYWYRQTLGQGPEFLTYFQNEAQLEKSRLLSDRFSAERPKGSFSTLEIQRTEQGDSAMYLCASSPSAGGVYEQYFGPGTRLTVT.

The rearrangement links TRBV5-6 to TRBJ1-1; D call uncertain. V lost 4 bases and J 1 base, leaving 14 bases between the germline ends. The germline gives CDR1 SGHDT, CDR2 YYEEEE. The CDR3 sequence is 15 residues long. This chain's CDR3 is CASSPLGRGNTEAFF. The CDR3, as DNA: TGTGCCAGCAGCCCCCTCGGGCGGGGGAACACTGAAGCTTTCTTT.

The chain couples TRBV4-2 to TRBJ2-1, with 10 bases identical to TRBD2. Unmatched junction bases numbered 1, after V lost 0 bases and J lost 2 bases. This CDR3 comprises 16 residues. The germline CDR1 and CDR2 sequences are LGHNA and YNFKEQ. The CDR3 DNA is TGTGCCAGCAGCCAAGAGGGACTAGCGACCTACAATGAGCAGTTCTTC. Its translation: CASSQEGLATYNEQFF.

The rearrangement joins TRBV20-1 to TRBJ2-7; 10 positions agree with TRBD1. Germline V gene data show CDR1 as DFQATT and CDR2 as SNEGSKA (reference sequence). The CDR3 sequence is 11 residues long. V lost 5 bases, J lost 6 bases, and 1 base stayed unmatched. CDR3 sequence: CSARTGGEQYF. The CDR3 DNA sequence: TGCAGTGCTCGGACAGGGGGCGAGCAGTACTTC.

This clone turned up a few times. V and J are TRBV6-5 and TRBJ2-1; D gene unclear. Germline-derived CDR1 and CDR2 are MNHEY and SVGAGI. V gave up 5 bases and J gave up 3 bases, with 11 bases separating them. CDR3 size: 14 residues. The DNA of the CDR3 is TGTGCCAGCAGTGAGCTACAGCACTACAATGAGCAGTTCTTC. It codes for CASSELQHYNEQFF.

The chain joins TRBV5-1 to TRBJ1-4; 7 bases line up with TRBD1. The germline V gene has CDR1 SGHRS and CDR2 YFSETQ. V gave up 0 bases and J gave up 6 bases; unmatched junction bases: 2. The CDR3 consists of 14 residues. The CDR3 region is CASSLGRGDEKLFF. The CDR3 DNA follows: TGCGCCAGCAGCTTGGGCAGGGGGGATGAAAAACTGTTTTTT. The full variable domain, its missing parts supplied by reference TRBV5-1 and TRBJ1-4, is KAGVTQTPRYLIKTRGQQVTLSCSPISGHRSVSWYQQTPGQGLQFLFEYFSETQRNKGNFPGRFSGRQFSNSRSEMNVSTLELGDSALYLCASSLGRGDEKLFFGSGTQLSVL.

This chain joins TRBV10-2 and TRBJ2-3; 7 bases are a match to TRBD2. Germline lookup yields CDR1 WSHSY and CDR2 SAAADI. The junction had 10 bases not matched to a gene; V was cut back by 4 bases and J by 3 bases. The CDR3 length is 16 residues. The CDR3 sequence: CASSASSGGVTDTQYF. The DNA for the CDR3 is TGCGCCAGCAGTGCTTCTAGCGGAGGGGTAACAGATACGCAGTATTTT.

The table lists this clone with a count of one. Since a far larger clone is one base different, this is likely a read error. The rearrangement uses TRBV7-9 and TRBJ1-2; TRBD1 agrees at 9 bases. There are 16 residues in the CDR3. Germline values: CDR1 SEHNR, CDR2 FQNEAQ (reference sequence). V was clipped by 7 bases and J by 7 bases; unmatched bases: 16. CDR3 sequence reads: CASISPIPGQGSGYTF. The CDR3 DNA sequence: TGTGCCAGCATCTCCCCAATCCCGGGACAGGGAAGTGGCTACACCTTC.

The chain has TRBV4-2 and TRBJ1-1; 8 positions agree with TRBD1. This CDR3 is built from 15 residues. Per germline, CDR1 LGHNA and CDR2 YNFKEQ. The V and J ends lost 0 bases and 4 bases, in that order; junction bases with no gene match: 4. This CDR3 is CASSQDADRGTEAFF. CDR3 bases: TGTGCCAGCAGCCAAGACGCAGACAGGGGCACTGAAGCTTTCTTT.

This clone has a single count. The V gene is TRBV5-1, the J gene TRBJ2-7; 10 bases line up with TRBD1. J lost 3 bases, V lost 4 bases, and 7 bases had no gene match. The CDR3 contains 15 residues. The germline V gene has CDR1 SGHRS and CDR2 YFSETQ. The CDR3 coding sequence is TGCGCCAGCAGCGCGGGACAGGGGTTAGGCTACGAGCAGTACTTC. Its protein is CASSAGQGLGYEQYF.

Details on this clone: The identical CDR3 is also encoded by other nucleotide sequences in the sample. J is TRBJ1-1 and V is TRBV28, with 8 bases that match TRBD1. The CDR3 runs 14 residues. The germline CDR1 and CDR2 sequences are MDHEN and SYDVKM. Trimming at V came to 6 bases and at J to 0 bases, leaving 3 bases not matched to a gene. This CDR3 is CASSPDRVNTEAFF. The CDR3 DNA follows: TGTGCCAGCAGCCCGGACAGGGTGAACACTGAAGCTTTCTTT.

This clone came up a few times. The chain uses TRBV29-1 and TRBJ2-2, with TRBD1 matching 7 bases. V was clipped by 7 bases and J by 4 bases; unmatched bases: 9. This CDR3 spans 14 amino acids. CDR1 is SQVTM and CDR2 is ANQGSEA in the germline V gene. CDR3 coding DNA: TGCAGCGCACAGGGGCTGGGTCCCACCGGGGAGCTGTTTTTT. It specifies CSAQGLGPTGELFF.